The 5 T cell receptor beta chains listed next were all sequenced from one sample in a study of blood T cell repertoires in COVID-19. The table came from immunoSEQ multiplex PCR; TCRdb's copy has only in-frame clones and leaves some out. This table has 84,000 or so clones, around four fifths appearing once. Sample: peripheral blood. These receptors were taken from a man aged 80 or over with active or convalescent COVID-19.

The chain joins TRBV30 to TRBJ1-3, with 7 bases that match TRBD1. The V gene's germline CDR1 is GTSNPN and CDR2 SVGIG (reference sequence). CDR3 length equals 14 residues. With V trimmed by 2 bases and J by 4 bases, 5 bases remained unmatched. In nucleotides, the CDR3 is TGTGCCTGGAGTAGGACAGGTCCGGGAAACACCATATATTTT. Its translation is CAWSRTGPGNTIYF.

The chain employs TRBV5-1 and TRBJ1-2, with D maybe TRBD1 (6 bases). This CDR3 contains 14 residues. Trimming took off 4 bases at V and 8 bases at J, with 18 bases between the two ends. From germline, CDR1 is SGHRS and CDR2 YFSETQ. CDR3 residues: CASSADGQFGGYTF. CDR3 DNA sequence: TGCGCCAGCAGCGCAGATGGACAGTTCGGCGGCTACACCTTC.

V and J are TRBV21-1 and TRBJ1-6; no DNA check was done on the table's D call, TRBD1. TRBV21-1 is designated a pseudogene. This CDR3 contains 18 residues. CDR3 amino acids: CASSLDELGTGGGSPLHF. As DNA, the CDR3 is TGTGCCAGCAGCCTCGATGAATTGGGGACAGGGGGAGGTTCACCCCTCCACTTT.

This clone was seen only a few times. This CDR3 reads CASSRGRGGGSPLHF. DNA of the CDR3: TGTGCCAGCAGCCGCGGCCGGGGAGGGGGTTCACCCCTCCACTTT. V usage is TRBV3-1 (or the pseudogene TRBV3-2) and J usage is TRBJ1-6; a possible D gene is TRBD1 (6 bases). Trimming cost V 4 bases and J 9 bases, with 16 bases left between them. This CDR3 has 15 amino acids. Germline V gene lookup returns CDR1 LGHDT and CDR2 YNNKEL (reference sequence).

The chain combines TRBV15 with TRBJ2-3; D is uncertain. The CDR3 sequence is 13 residues long. Germline V gene data show CDR1 as LNHNV and CDR2 as YYDKDF (reference sequence). The V end was cut by 3 bases, the J end by 8 bases, with 12 bases between. The CDR3 coding sequence is TGTGCCACCAGCAGGGCCGTATTGCCTACGCAGTATTTT. It specifies CATSRAVLPTQYF. Variable domain in full (rest from reference TRBV15 and TRBJ2-3): DAMVIQNPRYQVTQFGKPVTLSCSQTLNHNVMYWYQQKSSQAPKLLFHYYDKDFNNEADTPDNFQSRRPNTSFCFLDIRSPGLGDTAMYLCATSRAVLPTQYFGPGTRLTVL.